There are many counts of the clone carrying this T cell receptor beta chain. Its antigen is as yet unknown. This entry belongs to a study of molecular identifiers for immune sequencing clone quantification. It was with previously described methods and listed TCR primers that bulk TCR libraries were made. Each CDR3 protein gets one entry after TCRdb re-called the PCR reads with MiXCR. The repertoire holds around 82,000 distinct CDR3 sequences, with under 20% as singletons. General observations from the study: Effector cells kept over 99% of their molecules in clones above 20 RNA copies, while naive cells kept under 1% there.

Naive CD8 T cells underwent sorting with the CD8+CD4-CCR7+CD45RA+ definition. Per germline, CDR1 PRHDT and CDR2 FYEKMQ (reference sequence). V was shortened by 0 bases and J by 4 bases, with 9 bases between the two germline ends. The CDR3 contains 14 residues. Sequencing was performed on naive CD8+ T cells from blood, with Jurkat cell RNA spiked in. Regarding subset: FACS-sorted CD8+CD4-CCR7+CD45RA+ naive T cells. This receptor was obtained from a human donor in good health. Some libraries in this study had Jurkat cell RNA spiked in. The rearrangement uses TRBV13 and TRBJ1-1, with no clear D. The CDR3 nucleotides are TGTGCCAGCAGCTTAGGGGTGTTGCGCACTGAAGCTTTCTTT. Translation: CASSLGVLRTEAFF.